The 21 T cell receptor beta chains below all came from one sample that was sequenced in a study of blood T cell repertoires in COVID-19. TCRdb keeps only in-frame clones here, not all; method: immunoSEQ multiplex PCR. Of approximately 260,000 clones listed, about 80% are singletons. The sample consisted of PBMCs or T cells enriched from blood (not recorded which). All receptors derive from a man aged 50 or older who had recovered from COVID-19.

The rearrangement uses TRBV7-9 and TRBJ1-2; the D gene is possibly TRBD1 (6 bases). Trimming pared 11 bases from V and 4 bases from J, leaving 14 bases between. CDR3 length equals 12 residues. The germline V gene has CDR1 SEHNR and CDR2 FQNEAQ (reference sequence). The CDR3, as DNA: TGTGCCGCTCGAGGGGGATCCTATGGCTACACCTTC. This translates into CAARGGSYGYTF.

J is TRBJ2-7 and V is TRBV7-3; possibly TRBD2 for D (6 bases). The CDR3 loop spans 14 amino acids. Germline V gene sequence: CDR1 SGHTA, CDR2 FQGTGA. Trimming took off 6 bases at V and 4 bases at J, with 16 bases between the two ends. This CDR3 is CASRNPGVPYEQYF. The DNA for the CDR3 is TGTGCCAGCAGGAATCCGGGAGTCCCTTACGAGCAGTACTTC.

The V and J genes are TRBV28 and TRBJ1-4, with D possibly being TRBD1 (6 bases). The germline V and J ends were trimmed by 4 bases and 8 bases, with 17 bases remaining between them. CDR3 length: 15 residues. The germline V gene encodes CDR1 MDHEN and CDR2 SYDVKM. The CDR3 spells CASSSTGTFQEKLFF. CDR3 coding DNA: TGTGCCAGCAGTTCGACCGGGACATTCCAGGAAAAACTGTTTTTT.

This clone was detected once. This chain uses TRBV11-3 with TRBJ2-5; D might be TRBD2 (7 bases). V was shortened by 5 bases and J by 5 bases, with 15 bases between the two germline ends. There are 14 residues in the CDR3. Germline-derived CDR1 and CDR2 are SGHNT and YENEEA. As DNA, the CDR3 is TGTGCCAGCAGCAAAAGGGGGGGGCGTGAGACCCAGTACTTC. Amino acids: CASSKRGGRETQYF.

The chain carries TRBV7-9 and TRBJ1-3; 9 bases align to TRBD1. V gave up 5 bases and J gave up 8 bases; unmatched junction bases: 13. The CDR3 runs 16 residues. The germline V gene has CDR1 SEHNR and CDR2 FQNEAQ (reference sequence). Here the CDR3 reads CASSPDGTGRGDTIYF. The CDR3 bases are TGTGCCAGCAGCCCAGACGGGACAGGGCGAGGGGACACCATATATTTT.

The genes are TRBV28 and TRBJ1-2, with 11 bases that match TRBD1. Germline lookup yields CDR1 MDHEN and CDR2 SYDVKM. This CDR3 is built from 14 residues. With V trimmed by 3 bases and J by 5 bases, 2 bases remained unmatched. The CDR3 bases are TGTGCCAGCAGTTTGGGGACAGGGGGGTATGGCTACACCTTC. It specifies CASSLGTGGYGYTF.

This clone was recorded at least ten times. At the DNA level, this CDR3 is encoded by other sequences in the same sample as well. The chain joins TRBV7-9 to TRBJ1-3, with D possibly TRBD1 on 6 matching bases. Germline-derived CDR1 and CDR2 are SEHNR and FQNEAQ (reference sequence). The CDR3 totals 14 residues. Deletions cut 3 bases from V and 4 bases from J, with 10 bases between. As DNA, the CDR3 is TGTGCCAGCAGCTTTCAGGACAGAGGAAACACCATATATTTT. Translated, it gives CASSFQDRGNTIYF. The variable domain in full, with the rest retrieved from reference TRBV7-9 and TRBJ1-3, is DTGVSQNPRHKITKRGQNVTFRCDPISEHNRLYWYRQTLGQGPEFLTYFQNEAQLEKSRLLSDRFSAERPKGSFSTLEIQRTEQGDSAMYLCASSFQDRGNTIYFGEGSWLTVV.

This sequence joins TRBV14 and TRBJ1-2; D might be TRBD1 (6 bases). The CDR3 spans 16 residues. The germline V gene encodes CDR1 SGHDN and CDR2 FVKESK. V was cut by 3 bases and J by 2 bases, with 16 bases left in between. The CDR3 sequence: CASSHYGSGVNYGYTF. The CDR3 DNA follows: TGTGCCAGCAGCCACTACGGTTCAGGGGTCAACTATGGCTACACCTTC.

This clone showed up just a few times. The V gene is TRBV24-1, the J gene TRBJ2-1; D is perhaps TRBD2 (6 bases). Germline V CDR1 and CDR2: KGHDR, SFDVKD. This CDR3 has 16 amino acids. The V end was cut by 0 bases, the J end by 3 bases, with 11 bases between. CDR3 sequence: CATSDLQAGSYNEQFF. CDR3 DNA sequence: TGTGCCACCAGTGATTTGCAGGCGGGGAGCTACAATGAGCAGTTCTTC.

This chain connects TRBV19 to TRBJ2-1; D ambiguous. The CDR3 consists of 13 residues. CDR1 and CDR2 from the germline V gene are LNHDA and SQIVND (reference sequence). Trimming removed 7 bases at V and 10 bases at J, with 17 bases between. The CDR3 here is CASISDISLEQFF. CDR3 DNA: TGTGCCAGTATCTCCGACATAAGCTTGGAGCAGTTCTTC.

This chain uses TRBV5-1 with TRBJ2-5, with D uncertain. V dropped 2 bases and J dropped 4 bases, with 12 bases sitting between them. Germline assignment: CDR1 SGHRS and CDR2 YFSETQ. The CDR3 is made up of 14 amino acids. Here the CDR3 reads CASSFWSPAETQYF. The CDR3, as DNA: TGCGCCAGCAGCTTTTGGAGCCCCGCAGAGACCCAGTACTTC. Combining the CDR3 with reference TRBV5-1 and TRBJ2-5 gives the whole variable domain KAGVTQTPRYLIKTRGQQVTLSCSPISGHRSVSWYQQTPGQGLQFLFEYFSETQRNKGNFPGRFSGRQFSNSRSEMNVSTLELGDSALYLCASSFWSPAETQYFGPGTRLLVL.

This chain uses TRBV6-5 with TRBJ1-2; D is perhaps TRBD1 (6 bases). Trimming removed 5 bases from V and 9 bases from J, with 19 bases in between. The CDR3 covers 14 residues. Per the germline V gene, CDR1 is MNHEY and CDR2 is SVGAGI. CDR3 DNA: TGTGCCAGCAGTAACACCGGGACATCATCACGCTACACCTTC. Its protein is CASSNTGTSSRYTF.

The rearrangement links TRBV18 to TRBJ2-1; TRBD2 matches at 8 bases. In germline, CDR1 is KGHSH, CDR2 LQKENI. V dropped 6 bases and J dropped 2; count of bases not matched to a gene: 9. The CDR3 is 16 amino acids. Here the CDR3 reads CASSPAILAAYNEQFF. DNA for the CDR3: TGTGCCAGCTCCCCAGCTATACTAGCGGCCTACAATGAGCAGTTCTTC.

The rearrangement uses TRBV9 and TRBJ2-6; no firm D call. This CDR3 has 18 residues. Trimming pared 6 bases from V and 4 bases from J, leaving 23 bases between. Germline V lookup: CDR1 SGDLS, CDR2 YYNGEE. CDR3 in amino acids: CASTAYEGLTGGANVLTF. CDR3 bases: TGTGCCAGCACCGCATATGAAGGTTTGACTGGGGGGGCCAACGTCCTGACTTTC.

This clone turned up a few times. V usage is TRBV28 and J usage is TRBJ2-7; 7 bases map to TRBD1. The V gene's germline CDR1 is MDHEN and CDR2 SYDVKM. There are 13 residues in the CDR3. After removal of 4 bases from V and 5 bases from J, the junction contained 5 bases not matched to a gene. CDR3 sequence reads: CASSYRGGNEQYF. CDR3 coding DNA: TGTGCCAGCAGTTACAGGGGTGGTAACGAGCAGTACTTC.

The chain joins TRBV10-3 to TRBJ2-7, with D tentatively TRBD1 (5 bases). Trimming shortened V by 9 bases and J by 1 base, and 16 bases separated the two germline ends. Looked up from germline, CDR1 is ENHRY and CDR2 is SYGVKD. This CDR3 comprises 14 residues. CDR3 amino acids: CAIGVQGSSYEQYF. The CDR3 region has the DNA TGTGCCATTGGGGTCCAGGGTTCTTCCTACGAGCAGTACTTC.

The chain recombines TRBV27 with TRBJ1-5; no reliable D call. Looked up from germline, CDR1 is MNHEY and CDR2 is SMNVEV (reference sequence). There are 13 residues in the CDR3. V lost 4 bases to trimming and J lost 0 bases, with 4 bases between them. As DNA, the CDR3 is TGTGCCAGCAGTTCCTATAGCAATCAGCCCCAGCATTTT. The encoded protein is CASSSYSNQPQHF.

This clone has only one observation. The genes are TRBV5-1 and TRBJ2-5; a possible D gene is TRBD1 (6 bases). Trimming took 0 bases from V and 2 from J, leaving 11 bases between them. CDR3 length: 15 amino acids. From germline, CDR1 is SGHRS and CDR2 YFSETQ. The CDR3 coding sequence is TGCGCCAGCAGCTTGGTTCAGGGGTGGCAAGAGACCCAGTACTTC. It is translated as CASSLVQGWQETQYF.

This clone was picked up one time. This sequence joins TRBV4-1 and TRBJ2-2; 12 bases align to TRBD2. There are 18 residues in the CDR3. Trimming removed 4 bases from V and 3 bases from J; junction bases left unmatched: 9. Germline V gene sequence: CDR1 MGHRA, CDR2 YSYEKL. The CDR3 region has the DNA TGCGCCAGCAGCCTTCCGGGACTAGCGGGTGCTCACACCGGGGAGCTGTTTTTT. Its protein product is CASSLPGLAGAHTGELFF.

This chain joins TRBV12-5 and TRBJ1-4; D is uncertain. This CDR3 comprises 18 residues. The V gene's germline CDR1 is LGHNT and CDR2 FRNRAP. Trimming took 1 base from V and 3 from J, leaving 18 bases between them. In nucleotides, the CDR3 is TGTGCTAGTGGTTTGGGGACGAAGGAGGGTTTGGCTAATGAAAAACTGTTTTTT. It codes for CASGLGTKEGLANEKLFF.

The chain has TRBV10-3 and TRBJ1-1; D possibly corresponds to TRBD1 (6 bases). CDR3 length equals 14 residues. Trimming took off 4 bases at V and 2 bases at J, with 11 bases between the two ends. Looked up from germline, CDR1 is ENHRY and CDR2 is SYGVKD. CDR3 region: CAISGRQDNTEAFF. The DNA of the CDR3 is TGTGCCATCAGTGGAAGACAGGACAACACTGAAGCTTTCTTT.